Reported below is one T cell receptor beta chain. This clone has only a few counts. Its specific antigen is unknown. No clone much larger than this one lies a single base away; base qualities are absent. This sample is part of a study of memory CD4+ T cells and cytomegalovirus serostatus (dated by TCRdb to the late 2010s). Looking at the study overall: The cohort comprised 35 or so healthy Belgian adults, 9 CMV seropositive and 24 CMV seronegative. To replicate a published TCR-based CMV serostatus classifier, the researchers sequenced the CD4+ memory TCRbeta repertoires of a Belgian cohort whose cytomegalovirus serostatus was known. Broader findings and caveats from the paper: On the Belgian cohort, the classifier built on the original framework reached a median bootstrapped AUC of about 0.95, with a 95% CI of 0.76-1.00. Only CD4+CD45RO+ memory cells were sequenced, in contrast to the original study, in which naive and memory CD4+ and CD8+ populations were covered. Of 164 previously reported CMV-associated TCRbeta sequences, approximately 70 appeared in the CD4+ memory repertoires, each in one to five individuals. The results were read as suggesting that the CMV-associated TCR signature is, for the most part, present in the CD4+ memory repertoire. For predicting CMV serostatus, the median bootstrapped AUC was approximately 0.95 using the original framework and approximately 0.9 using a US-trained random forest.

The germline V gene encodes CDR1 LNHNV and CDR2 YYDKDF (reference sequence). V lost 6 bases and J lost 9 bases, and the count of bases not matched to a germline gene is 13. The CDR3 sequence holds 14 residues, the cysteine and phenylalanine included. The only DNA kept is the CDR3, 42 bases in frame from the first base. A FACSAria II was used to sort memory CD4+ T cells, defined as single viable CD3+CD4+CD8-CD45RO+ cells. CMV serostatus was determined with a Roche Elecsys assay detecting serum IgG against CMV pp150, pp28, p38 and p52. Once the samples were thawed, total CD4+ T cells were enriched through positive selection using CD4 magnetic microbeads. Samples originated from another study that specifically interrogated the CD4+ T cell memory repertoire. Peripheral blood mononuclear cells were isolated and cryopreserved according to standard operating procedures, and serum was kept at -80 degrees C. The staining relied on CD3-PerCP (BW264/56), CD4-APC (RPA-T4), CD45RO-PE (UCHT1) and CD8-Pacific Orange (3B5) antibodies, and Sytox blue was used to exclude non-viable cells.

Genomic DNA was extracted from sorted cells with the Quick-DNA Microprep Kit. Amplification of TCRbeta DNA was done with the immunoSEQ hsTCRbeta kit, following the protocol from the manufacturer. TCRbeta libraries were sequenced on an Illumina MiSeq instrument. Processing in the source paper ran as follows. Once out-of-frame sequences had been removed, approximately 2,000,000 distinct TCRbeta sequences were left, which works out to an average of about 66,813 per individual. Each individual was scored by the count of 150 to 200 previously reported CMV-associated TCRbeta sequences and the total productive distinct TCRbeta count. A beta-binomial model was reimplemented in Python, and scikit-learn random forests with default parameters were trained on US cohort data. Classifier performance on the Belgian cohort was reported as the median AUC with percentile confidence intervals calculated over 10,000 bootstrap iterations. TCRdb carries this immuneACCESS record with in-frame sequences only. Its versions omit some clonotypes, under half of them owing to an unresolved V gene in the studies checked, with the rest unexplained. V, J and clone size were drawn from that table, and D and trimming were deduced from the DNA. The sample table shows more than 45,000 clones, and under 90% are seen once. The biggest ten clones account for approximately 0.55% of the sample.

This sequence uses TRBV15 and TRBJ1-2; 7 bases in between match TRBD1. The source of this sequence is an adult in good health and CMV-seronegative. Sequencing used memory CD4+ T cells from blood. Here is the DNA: TGTGCCACCAGGTATGGGACAGCAGATTCTCGCTACACCTTC. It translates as CATRYGTADSRYTF.